This is a list of T cell receptor beta chains from one sample in a study of blood T cell repertoires in COVID-19. Data came from immunoSEQ multiplex PCR; TCRdb stores just in-frame clones and leaves some out. Altogether roughly 250,000 clones are present, approximately 83% being singletons, with the ten largest covering approximately 4.2%. The sequenced sample was PBMCs or T cells enriched from blood (not recorded which). These receptors were collected from a woman aged 25 to 39 who had recovered from COVID-19. Both conserved end residues are part of each CDR3. A D gene is named only where the DNA matches it firmly. Where a row states a size, it is once, few, many or the class of an expanded clone; other rows omit it.

d_call clone_size j_call v_call cdr3_aa cdr3_nt
- - TRBJ2-7 TRBV30 CAWSVLSPGWGPTEQYF TGTGCCTGGAGTGTACTATCCCCGGGATGGGGGCCTACTGAGCAGTACTTC
- - TRBJ1-6 TRBV30 CAWSVLSGENSPLHF TGTGCCTGGAGTGTTCTATCGGGGGAAAATTCACCCCTCCACTTT
TRBD2 - TRBJ2-1 TRBV5-1 CASSLGLAEDNEQFF TGCGCCAGCAGCTTAGGACTAGCGGAGGACAATGAGCAGTTCTTC
- - TRBJ1-1 TRBV19 CASTIQGQQNTEAFF TGTGCCAGTACTATCCAAGGACAACAAAACACTGAAGCTTTCTTT
TRBD1 - TRBJ2-3 TRBV5-4 CASRGQSTDTQYF TGTGCCAGCAGGGGACAGAGCACAGATACGCAGTATTTT
TRBD1 - TRBJ1-1 TRBV10-2 CASDTSTGRNTEAFF TGCGCCAGCGATACTTCGACAGGGAGAAACACTGAAGCTTTCTTT
- - TRBJ1-2 TRBV4-1 CASMRRATADYGYTF TGCGCCAGCATGAGGAGGGCTACGGCTGACTATGGCTACACCTTC
- - TRBJ1-3 TRBV6-5 CASSWGLSGNTIYF TGTGCCAGCAGTTGGGGCCTCTCTGGAAACACCATATATTTT
- once TRBJ1-1 TRBV28 CASRDSEAFF TGTGCCAGCAGGGACAGTGAAGCTTTCTTT
- - TRBJ1-1 TRBV29-1 CSDGGYKNTEAFF TGCAGCGACGGAGGGTACAAGAACACTGAAGCTTTCTTT
TRBD2 - TRBJ2-5 TRBV5-6 CASSFLIRGGRETQYF TGTGCCAGCAGCTTCCTTATACGGGGGGGCCGGGAGACCCAGTACTTC
TRBD1 once TRBJ1-1 TRBV13 CASSSARTGANTEAFF TGTGCCAGCAGCTCAGCCCGGACAGGGGCAAACACTGAAGCTTTCTTT
- - TRBJ1-3 TRBV6-5 CASRSAISGNTIYF TGTGCCAGCAGATCAGCGATCTCTGGAAACACCATATATTTT
TRBD2 - TRBJ2-7 TRBV2 CASRTSGSLHEQYF TGTGCCAGCAGGACTAGCGGGAGTTTACACGAGCAGTACTTC
TRBD1 - TRBJ1-6 TRBV2 CARRQGASPLHF TGTGCTCGGAGACAGGGCGCCTCACCCCTCCACTTT
- - TRBJ2-1 TRBV6-1 CASSEARRSSYNEQFF TGTGCCAGCAGTGAAGCGCGAAGGAGCTCCTACAATGAGCAGTTCTTC
- few TRBJ1-2 TRBV5-1 CASSEPGRTRYGYTF TGCGCCAGCAGCGAACCCGGTAGGACTAGGTATGGCTACACCTTC
- - TRBJ1-5 TRBV19 CASSREGLRPQHF TGTGCCAGTAGTAGGGAAGGACTCCGTCCCCAGCATTTT
- - TRBJ1-2 TRBV5-8 CASSLGQNYGYTF TGTGCCAGCAGCTTGGGACAGAACTATGGCTACACCTTC
TRBD1 - TRBJ1-4 TRBV28 CASSLIRGRGYSSNEKLFF TGTGCCAGCAGTCTAATCCGAGGCAGGGGGTATTCGTCTAATGAAAAACTGTTTTTT
TRBD2 - TRBJ2-3 TRBV4-1 CASSLLIGTTTDTQYF TGCGCCAGCAGCCTTCTTATCGGGACTACCACAGATACGCAGTATTTT
- - TRBJ2-2 TRBV28 CASSFRGTGELFF TGTGCCAGCAGTTTCAGGGGCACCGGGGAGCTGTTTTTT
TRBD2 - TRBJ2-3 TRBV27 CASSPSRLAGSTDTQYF TGTGCCAGCAGCCCCTCCAGGCTAGCGGGGAGCACAGATACGCAGTATTTT
TRBD1 - TRBJ2-7 TRBV4-1 CASSQDEGGGSYEQYF TGCGCCAGCAGCCAAGACGAAGGGGGCGGATCCTACGAGCAGTACTTC
- - TRBJ2-3 TRBV15 CATSSAEWGGTDTQYF TGTGCCACCAGCAGTGCTGAATGGGGAGGTACAGATACGCAGTATTTT
TRBD2 - TRBJ2-7 TRBV3-1/TRBV3-2 CASSQDGRALYEQYF TGTGCCAGCAGCCAAGACGGGAGGGCGTTATACGAGCAGTACTTC
- - TRBJ2-2 TRBV4-2 CASSLVGSGELFF TGTGCCAGCAGCCTCGTGGGGAGCGGGGAGCTGTTTTTT